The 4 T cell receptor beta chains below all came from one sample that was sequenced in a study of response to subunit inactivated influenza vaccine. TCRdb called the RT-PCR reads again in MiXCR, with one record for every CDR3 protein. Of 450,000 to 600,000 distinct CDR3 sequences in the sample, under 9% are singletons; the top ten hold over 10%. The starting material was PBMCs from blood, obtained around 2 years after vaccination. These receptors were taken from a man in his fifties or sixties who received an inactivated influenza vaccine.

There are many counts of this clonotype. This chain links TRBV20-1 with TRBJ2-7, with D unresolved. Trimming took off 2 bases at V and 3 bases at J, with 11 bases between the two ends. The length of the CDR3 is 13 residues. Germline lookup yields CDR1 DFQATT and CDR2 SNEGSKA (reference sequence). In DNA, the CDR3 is TGCAGTGCTAGACCCATTGGGGTCTACGAGCAGTACTTC. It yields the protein CSARPIGVYEQYF.

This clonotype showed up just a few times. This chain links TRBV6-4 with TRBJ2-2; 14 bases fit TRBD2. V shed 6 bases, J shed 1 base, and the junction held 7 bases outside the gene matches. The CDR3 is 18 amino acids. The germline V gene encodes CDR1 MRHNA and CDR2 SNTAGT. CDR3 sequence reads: CASSHRLAGGLNTGELFF. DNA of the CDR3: TGTGCCAGCAGCCACAGACTAGCGGGAGGGCTGAACACCGGGGAGCTGTTTTTT.

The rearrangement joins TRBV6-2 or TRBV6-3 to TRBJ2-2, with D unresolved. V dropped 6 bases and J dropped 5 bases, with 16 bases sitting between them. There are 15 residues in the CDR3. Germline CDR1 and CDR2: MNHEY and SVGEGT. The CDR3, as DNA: TGTGCCAGCAGCCCTTTTTCGACCCGAACCGGGGAGCTGTTTTTT. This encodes CASSPFSTRTGELFF.

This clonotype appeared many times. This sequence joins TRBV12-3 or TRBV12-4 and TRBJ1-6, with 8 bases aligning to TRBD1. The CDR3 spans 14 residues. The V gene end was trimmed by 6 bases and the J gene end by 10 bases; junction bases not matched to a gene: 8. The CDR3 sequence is CASSPGQGGSPLHF. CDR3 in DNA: TGTGCCAGCAGCCCTGGACAGGGAGGCTCACCCCTCCACTTT.